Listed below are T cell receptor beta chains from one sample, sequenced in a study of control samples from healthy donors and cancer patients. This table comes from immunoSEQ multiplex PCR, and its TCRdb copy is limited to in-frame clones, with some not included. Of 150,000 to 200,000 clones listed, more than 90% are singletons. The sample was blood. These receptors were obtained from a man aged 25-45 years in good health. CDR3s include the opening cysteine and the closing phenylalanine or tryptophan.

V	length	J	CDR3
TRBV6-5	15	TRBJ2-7	CARRLVKADYYEQYF
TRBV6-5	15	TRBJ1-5	CASRRTPEGNQPQHF
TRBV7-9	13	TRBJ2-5	CASSPGLLETQYF
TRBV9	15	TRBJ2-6	CASSVGVSGANVLTF
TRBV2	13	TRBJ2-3	CASILQGTDTQYF
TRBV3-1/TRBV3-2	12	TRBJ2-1	CASAAGVNEQFF
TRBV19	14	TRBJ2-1	CASSIAGGGNEQFF
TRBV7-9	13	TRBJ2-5	CASSLRGPETQYF
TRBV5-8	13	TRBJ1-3	CASSFIQGNTIYF
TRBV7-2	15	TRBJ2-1	CASSFTSGVHNEQFF
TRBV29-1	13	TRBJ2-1	CSVEDFRGHEQFF
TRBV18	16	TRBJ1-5	CASSPGQGVENQPQHF
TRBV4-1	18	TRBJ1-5	CASSPRQGEVYSNQPQHF
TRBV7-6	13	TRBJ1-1	CASSPRQGREAFF
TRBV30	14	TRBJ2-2	CAWRGRGNTGELFF
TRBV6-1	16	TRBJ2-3	CASSDLAGGPTDTQYF
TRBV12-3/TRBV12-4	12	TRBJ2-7	CASSLKTYEQYF
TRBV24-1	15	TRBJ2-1	CATSPGQPDDNEQFF
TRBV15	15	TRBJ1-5	CATSRDKGLGQPQHF
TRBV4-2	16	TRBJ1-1	CASSQGADRGPVGAFF
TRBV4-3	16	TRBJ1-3	CASSQDYNLSGNTIYF
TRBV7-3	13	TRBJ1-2	CASSLGGLEGYTF
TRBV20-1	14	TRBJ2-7	CSASRLARSYEQYF
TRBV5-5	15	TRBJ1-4	CASSLAGGVREKLFF